A selection of T cell receptor beta chains follows, all from one sample in a study of CD8 T cells in ankylosing spondylitis. TCRdb recomputed calls from the 5' RACE reads with MiXCR, one row per CDR3 protein. Of 230,000 or so distinct CDR3 sequences in the sample, about 20% were seen once. The specimen sequenced was blood, either unsorted or a sorted T cell fraction (not recorded which). The receptors here all came from a male donor with ankylosing spondylitis or in good health (not recorded which). CDR3s include the opening cysteine and the closing phenylalanine or tryptophan. The order of the fields is V gene, J gene, clone size, CDR3 protein. Rows may omit the clone size; those that give it use once, few, many or a size class.

>TRBV27|TRBJ2-1|.
CASSFFFGLAGVHEQFF
>TRBV12-3/TRBV12-4|TRBJ2-3|.
CASSPGSGEFTDTQYF
>TRBV5-1|TRBJ2-7|.
CASSSQVVGEEQYF
>TRBV5-1|TRBJ2-7|.
CASSLEPSGAYEQYF
>TRBV5-1|TRBJ1-2|.
CASSGDHGDGYTF
>TRBV4-1|TRBJ2-7|few
CASSQDMGLAYEQYF
>TRBV20-1|TRBJ2-2|many
CSAPDIGTGELFF
>TRBV5-1|TRBJ2-1|.
CASSSTGLGGNNEQFF
>TRBV29-1|TRBJ2-3|.
CSVATTDTQYF
>TRBV11-2|TRBJ2-7|few
CASSLVASGQYEQYF
>TRBV7-9|TRBJ1-4|few
CASSLEPAAIEKLFF